The 3 T cell receptor beta chains given below trace back to one sample, sequenced in a study of blood T cell repertoires in COVID-19. The table came from immunoSEQ multiplex PCR; TCRdb's copy has only in-frame clones and leaves some out. The data contain around 300,000 clones, around 88% of them singletons. The material sequenced was PBMCs or T cells enriched from blood (not recorded which). Source of these receptors: a woman between 40 and 55 years old who had recovered from COVID-19.

V gene TRBV7-2 combines with J gene TRBJ1-1, with D maybe TRBD1 (5 bases). V was shortened by 3 bases and J by 4 bases, with 9 bases between the two germline ends. The CDR3 extends over 13 amino acids. Germline V CDR1 and CDR2: SGHTA, FQGNSA. Here the CDR3 reads CASSFSTVTEAFF. In DNA, the CDR3 is TGTGCCAGCAGCTTCTCGACAGTCACTGAAGCTTTCTTT.

This sequence joins TRBV20-1 and TRBJ2-3; D is perhaps TRBD2 (6 bases). V lost 3 bases and J lost 0, with 13 bases in between. Germline CDR1 and CDR2: DFQATT and SNEGSKA (reference sequence). CDR3 length equals 15 residues. CDR3 bases: TGCAGTGCTAGTTCGGGGGACTCTAGCACAGATACGCAGTATTTT. This codes for CSASSGDSSTDTQYF.

This rearrangement joins TRBV5-1 to TRBJ1-2; TRBD1 aligns across 7 bases. The CDR3 has 13 amino acids. With V trimmed by 2 bases and J by 8 bases, 6 bases remained unmatched. Germline V CDR1 and CDR2: SGHRS, YFSETQ. The CDR3 region has the DNA TGCGCCAGCAGCTTACTCGGACAGGACGGCTACACCTTC. This gives the protein CASSLLGQDGYTF.